This T cell receptor (beta chain) was captured by sequencing in a study of blood T cells in healthy people across ages. Note on this clonotype: Its specificity is unknown.

Total RNA was extracted at no less than 6 micrograms per sample. This CDR3 is 16 amino acids long. The germline V gene has CDR1 DFQATT and CDR2 SNEGSKA (reference sequence). The V gene end was trimmed by 5 bases and the J gene end by 4 bases; junction bases not matched to a gene: 11. Study results and caveats: Both naive CD4+ cell counts and diversity were greater in long-lived donors than in aged donors.

The use of a sample-barcoded 5' primer and a J-beta primer mix characterized a second PCR of about 7 to 12 cycles. Every cDNA molecule bore a tag from a template-switch adaptor containing 12 random nucleotides. MiXCR, run by TCRdb on the 5' RACE reads, gives a single entry per CDR3 protein. The sample carries roughly 1.6 million distinct CDR3 sequences, around 36% recorded once. The sequence came from a woman in her twenties or thirties in good health. The sequenced sample consisted of blood. The chain carries TRBV20-1 and TRBJ2-1; 10 nucleotides match TRBD2. The CDR3 bases are TGCAGTGCTCTGAACCTAGCGGGGGCTTTGTACAATGAGCAGTTCTTC. Its translation: CSALNLAGALYNEQFF.